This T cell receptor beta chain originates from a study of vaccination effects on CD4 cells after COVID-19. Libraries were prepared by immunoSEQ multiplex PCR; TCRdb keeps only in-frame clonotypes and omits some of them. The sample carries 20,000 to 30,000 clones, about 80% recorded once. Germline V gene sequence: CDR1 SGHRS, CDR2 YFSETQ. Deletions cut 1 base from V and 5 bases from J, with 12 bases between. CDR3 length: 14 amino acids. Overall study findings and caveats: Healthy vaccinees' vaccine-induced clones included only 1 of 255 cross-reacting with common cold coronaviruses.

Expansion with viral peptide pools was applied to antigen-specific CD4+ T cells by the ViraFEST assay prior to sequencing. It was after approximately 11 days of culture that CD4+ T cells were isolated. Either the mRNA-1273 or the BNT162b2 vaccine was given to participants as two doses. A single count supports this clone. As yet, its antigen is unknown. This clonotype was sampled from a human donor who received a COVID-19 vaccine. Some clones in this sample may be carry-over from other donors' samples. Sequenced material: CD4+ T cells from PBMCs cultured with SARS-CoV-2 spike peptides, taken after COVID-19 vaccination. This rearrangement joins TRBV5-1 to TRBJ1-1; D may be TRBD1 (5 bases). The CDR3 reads CASSLFQGGTEAFF. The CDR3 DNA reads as TGCGCCAGCAGCTTGTTTCAGGGAGGGACTGAAGCTTTCTTT.